The clone carrying this TCR beta chain was recorded at least ten times. Its specificity is unknown. These data come from a study of T cells in Graves' hyperthyroidism and ophthalmopathy. Study information: The blood sample was taken at first diagnosis, before treatment began. Broader study findings: Also found in blood were most expanded thyroid clonotypes above 0.001.

Amplified regions were TCR beta CDR3 sequences from RNA transcripts. HTBI primers were employed in a first-round RT-PCR of the TCR CDR3. TCRdb called the multiplex PCR reads again in MiXCR, with one record for every CDR3 protein. The data contain roughly 710,000 distinct CDR3 sequences, 35% of them singletons. The CDR3 totals 13 residues. Trimming shortened V by 7 bases and J by 9 bases, and 18 bases separated the two germline ends. Germline CDR1 is LNHDA and CDR2 is SQIVND (reference sequence). The rearrangement joins TRBV19 to TRBJ1-1; D is perhaps TRBD1 (5 bases). The sample comprised blood. This receptor was identified in a woman aged 40 to 50 with Graves' hyperthyroidism. As DNA, the CDR3 is TGTGCCAGTACCCAGACAGAGTACAAAAAAGCTTTCTTT. Amino acids: CASTQTEYKKAFF.